The 22 T cell receptor beta chains below come from one sample, sequenced in a study of shared clonotypes between healthy human individuals. Naivety among CD8 cells was defined by CD45RO negativity and positive CCR7 selection, thereby excluding terminally differentiated effector memory CD45RA+ cells. Clones were read by immunoSEQ multiplex PCR, and TCRdb kept only the in-frame ones, dropping some. Of about 2 million clones listed, less than 95% are singletons. The sequencing input was naive CD8+ T cells sorted from blood. These receptors all stem from a young man in good health.

The J gene is TRBJ1-1, the V gene TRBV30, with D perhaps matching TRBD1 (6 bases). This CDR3 is built from 14 residues. Per the germline V gene, CDR1 is GTSNPN and CDR2 is SVGIG (reference sequence). V was clipped by 3 bases and J by 1 base, with 12 bases between them. Here the CDR3 reads CAWRGGQSNTEAFF. The CDR3 DNA sequence: TGTGCCTGGAGAGGGGGGCAGTCGAACACTGAAGCTTTCTTT. The variable domain in full, completed from reference TRBV30 and TRBJ1-1, reads SQTIHQWPATLVQPVGSPLSLECTVEGTSNPNLYWYRQAAGRGLQLLFYSVGIGQISSEVPQNLSASRPQDRQFILSSKKLLLSDSGFYLCAWRGGQSNTEAFFGQGTRLTVV.

The J gene is TRBJ2-7, the V gene TRBV5-1; the D gene is possibly TRBD2 (6 bases). Germline CDR1 is SGHRS and CDR2 is YFSETQ. V lost 4 bases and J 2 bases, leaving 16 bases between the germline ends. The CDR3 is made up of 15 amino acids. The CDR3 bases are TGCGCCAGCAGCGACCGCAGGGAGGTCGCCTACGAGCAGTACTTC. This gives the protein CASSDRREVAYEQYF.

The J gene is TRBJ2-7, the V gene TRBV4-1; D might be TRBD2 (5 bases). Germline-derived CDR1 and CDR2 are MGHRA and YSYEKL. Between the trimmed V and J ends, which lost 4 bases and 4 bases, there was a span of 17 bases. The CDR3 has 15 amino acids. CDR3 amino acids: CASSPLEGGRYEQYF. DNA for the CDR3: TGCGCCAGCAGCCCGCTTGAGGGCGGTCGGTACGAGCAGTACTTC.

Note on this clone: At the DNA level, this CDR3 is encoded by other sequences in the same sample as well. The genes are TRBV5-4 and TRBJ2-5; D not resolved. Germline V gene lookup returns CDR1 SGHNT and CDR2 YYREEE (reference sequence). The CDR3 covers 15 residues. Trimming took 1 base from V and 2 from J, leaving 12 bases between them. As DNA, the CDR3 is TGTGCCAGCAGCTTGAGTCTGGGGTTACAAGAGACCCAGTACTTC. It yields the protein CASSLSLGLQETQYF.

As for this clone: The same CDR3 arises from other DNA sequences in this sample as well. The V call is TRBV7-9, the J call TRBJ2-1; 8 bases match TRBD1. Germline CDR1 is SEHNR and CDR2 is FQNEAQ (reference sequence). With V trimmed by 5 bases and J by 4 bases, 1 base remained unmatched. This CDR3 has 13 residues. CDR3 loop: CASSRQGYNEQFF. The CDR3 nucleotides are TGTGCCAGCAGCCGACAGGGGTACAATGAGCAGTTCTTC. Full variable domain (outside the CDR3, taken from reference TRBV7-9 and TRBJ2-1): DTGVSQNPRHKITKRGQNVTFRCDPISEHNRLYWYRQTLGQGPEFLTYFQNEAQLEKSRLLSDRFSAERPKGSFSTLEIQRTEQGDSAMYLCASSRQGYNEQFFGPGTRLTVL.

The chain uses TRBV7-9 and TRBJ2-1, with TRBD2 identical over 7 bases. The CDR3 is 14 residues long. In germline, CDR1 is SEHNR, CDR2 FQNEAQ (reference sequence). After removal of 5 bases from V and 8 bases from J, the junction contained 9 bases not matched to a gene. The CDR3 here is CASSPPYGGDEQFF. The CDR3 nucleotides are TGTGCCAGCAGCCCCCCCTATGGGGGGGATGAGCAGTTCTTC. The variable domain in full, with the rest retrieved from reference TRBV7-9 and TRBJ2-1, is DTGVSQNPRHKITKRGQNVTFRCDPISEHNRLYWYRQTLGQGPEFLTYFQNEAQLEKSRLLSDRFSAERPKGSFSTLEIQRTEQGDSAMYLCASSPPYGGDEQFFGPGTRLTVL.

The CDR3 bases are TGTGCCAGCAGCTTATGGGCAGGGGGCGGCGATGAGCAGTTCTTC. This codes for CASSLWAGGGDEQFF. The chain links TRBV11-2 to TRBJ2-1; TRBD1 agrees at 8 bases. The germline CDR1 and CDR2 sequences are SGHAT and FQNNGV. The CDR3 is made up of 15 amino acids. The V segment lost 2 bases and the J segment 8 bases; nucleotides outside the gene matches: 8.

The chain recombines TRBV7-8 with TRBJ1-5; D perhaps matches TRBD1 (6 bases). Deletions cut 1 base from V and 5 bases from J, with 9 bases between. This CDR3 spans 14 amino acids. Germline assignment: CDR1 SGHVS and CDR2 FQNEAQ. The CDR3 is CASSLGDTYQPQHF. The CDR3 region has the DNA TGTGCCAGCAGCTTAGGGGACACCTATCAGCCCCAGCATTTT.

The V gene is TRBV5-1, the J gene TRBJ2-7, with D perhaps matching TRBD2 (5 bases). V was shortened by 2 bases and J by 1 base, with 19 bases between the two germline ends. CDR1 and CDR2 from the germline V gene are SGHRS and YFSETQ. The length of the CDR3 is 17 residues. The CDR3 protein is CASSLYPPGEGSYEQYF. Here the CDR3 DNA reads TGCGCCAGCAGCTTATACCCCCCGGGCGAGGGTTCCTACGAGCAGTACTTC.

V gene TRBV5-6 combines with J gene TRBJ2-7; D uncertain. The V and J ends lost 2 bases and 1 base respectively, with 16 bases between them. This CDR3 comprises 16 residues. The germline V gene has CDR1 SGHDT and CDR2 YYEEEE. CDR3 sequence: CASSFAPGFKSYEQYF. The DNA of the CDR3 is TGTGCCAGCAGCTTTGCCCCAGGTTTTAAGTCCTACGAGCAGTACTTC.

The chain carries TRBV11-3 and TRBJ2-7; D assignment may be TRBD1 or TRBD2 (5 bases each). Germline V gene data show CDR1 as SGHNT and CDR2 as YENEEA. The CDR3 totals 13 residues. Trimming stripped 5 bases from V and 6 bases from J, with 14 bases between. The CDR3 loop reads CASSQGDEGEQYF. The DNA of the CDR3 is TGTGCCAGCAGCCAAGGGGACGAAGGCGAGCAGTACTTC.

This chain joins TRBV10-3 and TRBJ2-2, with 9 bases identical to TRBD2. Germline lookup yields CDR1 ENHRY and CDR2 SYGVKD. V lost 3 bases to trimming and J lost 3 bases; unmatched junction nucleotides: 5. CDR3 length: 16 amino acids. The CDR3 sequence is CAISDPGTSYTGELFF. CDR3 in DNA: TGTGCCATCAGTGACCCCGGGACTAGCTACACCGGGGAGCTGTTTTTT.

V usage is TRBV4-1 and J usage is TRBJ2-7; possibly TRBD2 for D (6 bases). In germline, CDR1 is MGHRA, CDR2 YSYEKL. V was pared by 4 bases and J by 3 bases, with 10 bases between. This CDR3 region has 13 residues. This chain's CDR3 is CASSLAGGYEQYF. CDR3 DNA: TGCGCCAGCAGCCTCGCCGGGGGCTACGAGCAGTACTTC.

The genes are TRBV11-2 and TRBJ2-3, with D possibly called TRBD1 or TRBD2 (5 bases each). Trimming stripped 4 bases from V and 6 bases from J, with 11 bases between. This CDR3 is 13 amino acids long. The germline V gene encodes CDR1 SGHAT and CDR2 FQNNGV. CDR3 coding DNA: TGTGCCAGCAGCTATTACGGGGCGGATACGCAGTATTTT. Protein sequence: CASSYYGADTQYF.

The chain combines TRBV6-6 with TRBJ2-5; no definite D call. CDR1 is MNHNY, CDR2 SVGAGI, per germline (reference sequence). The CDR3 is 14 amino acids. With 7 bases removed from V and 1 base from J, the gap between germline ends came to 13 bases. The CDR3 DNA reads as TGTGCCAGCACCCACCTCGCCAGCCAAGAGACCCAGTACTTC. Residues: CASTHLASQETQYF.

This clone was seen only once. The chain links TRBV11-2 to TRBJ2-5; D not certain. This CDR3 has 14 amino acids. Germline V gene sequence: CDR1 SGHAT, CDR2 FQNNGV. V lost 0 bases and J lost 4, with 9 bases in between. The CDR3 DNA reads TGTGCCAGCAGCTTAGATGGGTCCGTAGAGACCCAGTACTTC. Translation: CASSLDGSVETQYF.

The chain recombines TRBV4-3 with TRBJ2-1; D perhaps matches TRBD2 (6 bases). In germline, CDR1 is LGHNA, CDR2 YSLEER. V lost 4 bases and J lost 6, with 19 bases in between. CDR3 size: 16 residues. The CDR3 bases are TGCGCCAGCAGCCTGTTCCCAGCGGAGGGGATCAATGAGCAGTTCTTC. It codes for CASSLFPAEGINEQFF.

The J gene is TRBJ2-5, the V gene TRBV9; D may be TRBD2 (6 bases). Germline V gene data show CDR1 as SGDLS and CDR2 as YYNGEE. This CDR3 region has 15 residues. Trimming cost V 0 bases and J 5 bases, with 14 bases left between them. The CDR3 sequence: CASSVDASEEETQYF. In DNA form, the CDR3 reads TGTGCCAGCAGCGTAGACGCTAGCGAGGAGGAGACCCAGTACTTC.

V and J are TRBV4-3 and TRBJ2-5; tentatively, D is TRBD1 (5 bases). The V gene lost 0 bases and the J gene lost 1 base, with 15 bases spanning the gap. Germline CDR1 LGHNA, CDR2 YSLEER. This CDR3 has 17 amino acids. CDR3: CASSQEGSREGQETQYF. CDR3 nucleotide sequence: TGCGCCAGCAGCCAAGAAGGCAGCAGGGAAGGCCAAGAGACCCAGTACTTC.

The chain recombines TRBV6-4 with TRBJ1-1; no definite D call. The CDR3 runs to 14 residues. V lost 2 bases and J 6 bases, leaving 13 bases between the germline ends. The V gene's germline CDR1 is MRHNA and CDR2 SNTAGT. CDR3 bases: TGTGCCAGCAGTGACCAGATCGGTGGGGCTGAAGCTTTCTTT. Protein: CASSDQIGGAEAFF.

CDR3 coding DNA: TGTGCCAGCAGTGACCGGGGATTGTCCGGGGAGCTGTTTTTT. Its translation: CASSDRGLSGELFF. The J gene is TRBJ2-2, the V gene TRBV6-4; D possibly corresponds to TRBD2 (5 bases). This CDR3 comprises 14 residues. V lost 2 bases and J lost 6, with 10 bases in between. CDR1 and CDR2 from the germline V gene are MRHNA and SNTAGT.

J is TRBJ1-1 and V is TRBV7-8; D perhaps matches TRBD1 (5 bases). The CDR3 spans 14 residues. The V and J ends lost 5 bases and 1 base respectively, with 11 bases between them. Germline CDR1 and CDR2: SGHVS and FQNEAQ. The CDR3 nucleotides read TGTGCCAGCAGCCCGGGGCCTGGGAACACTGAAGCTTTCTTT. This codes for CASSPGPGNTEAFF.